This entry features one T cell receptor (beta chain) sequence. RNA transcripts were the source from which TCR beta CDR3 regions were amplified. After a first-round RT-PCR with HTBI primers, a second-round multiplex PCR was run. TCRdb recomputed calls from the multiplex PCR reads with MiXCR, one row per CDR3 protein. The data show around 590,000 distinct CDR3 sequences, approximately 35% seen once. This CDR3 region has 15 residues. Germline CDR1 is LNHDA and CDR2 is SQIVND (reference sequence). The V end lost 2 bases, the J end lost 3 bases, and 14 bases lay between the germline ends. This entry belongs to a study of Graves' ophthalmopathy and Graves' hyperthyroidism.

The chain joins TRBV19 to TRBJ2-7; possibly TRBD1 or TRBD2 for D (5 bases each). Specimen: peripheral blood or thyroid tissue (not recorded which). This clonotype originated in an adult man with Graves' hyperthyroidism. The CDR3 spells CASSIIWGNRYEQYF. Written as DNA, the CDR3 is TGTGCCAGTAGTATAATATGGGGGAATCGCTACGAGCAGTACTTC.